This T cell receptor (beta chain) was observed in a study of shared clonotypes between healthy human individuals. Points from the study as a whole: Expectations were that clonotype sharing among donors would be affected by sequencing depth.

Deep-level settings were used for running the assay. Produced via immunoSEQ multiplex PCR; TCRdb's table is partial and in-frame only. This sample has 900,000 to 1,200,000 clones, with roughly 74% found just once. CDR1 and CDR2 (germline): SGDLS, YYNGEE. The CDR3 consists of 14 residues. Trimming took 0 bases from V and 2 from J, leaving 8 bases between them. Points on this clone: Its matching antigen is unknown. Distinct nucleotide sequences in the sample also encode this CDR3.

Donors were healthy HIV-negative adults without recent acute infections or vaccinations. The receptor was derived from a man between 18 and 35 years old in good health. Some clones in this sample may be carry-over from other donors' samples. The V call is TRBV9, the J call TRBJ2-5; possibly TRBD2 for D (5 bases). The sequenced material came from memory CD4+ T cells from PBMCs. Subset: CD45RA-negative fraction. This CDR3 is CASSVGGNQETQYF. In nucleotides, the CDR3 is TGTGCCAGCAGCGTAGGAGGGAATCAAGAGACCCAGTACTTC.